The entry below describes one T cell receptor beta chain. Method: immunoSEQ multiplex PCR; TCRdb's copy keeps in-frame clones and lacks some. There are about 85,000 clones in the sample; around 85% occur only once, and around 8% lies in the top ten. This sample was taken from a study of T cell responses to AZD1222 COVID-19 vaccine. The sample in question was peripheral blood, obtained on day 0 of AZD1222 vaccination. The sequence came from an adult in good health.

The DNA of the CDR3 is TGTGCCAGCAGCACCGGAATAAGGACAGGGAGGAACTATGGCTACACCTTC. Its translation is CASSTGIRTGRNYGYTF. The V and J genes are TRBV5-4 and TRBJ1-2; 8 nucleotides align to TRBD1. The germline gives CDR1 SGHNT, CDR2 YYREEE (reference sequence). The CDR3 is 17 amino acids. Trimming took 4 bases from V and 2 from J; bases not matched to a gene: 13.